Below, 29 T cell receptor beta chains from the same sample are listed, as sequenced in a study of radiation and T cells in renal cell carcinoma. Some clones are missing from TCRdb's copy, which holds only in-frame ones; the method was immunoSEQ multiplex PCR. This sample has some 150,000 clones, with around 78% found just once. The time point denotes: baseline pretreatment blood. Described treatment: 15 Gy SBRT to primary tumor, nephrectomy 4 weeks later. The starting material was blood, obtained from a patient whose treatment included radiotherapy and nephrectomy. The receptors were sampled from a woman between 50 and 59 years old with renal cell carcinoma.

This clone was seen only once. The chain recombines TRBV10-3 with TRBJ2-7, with 9 bases lining up with TRBD1. The CDR3 spans 12 residues. V trimming: 10 bases; J trimming: 3 bases; junction bases outside the gene matches: 4. CDR1 ENHRY and CDR2 SYGVKD come from the germline V gene. The CDR3 sequence is CATGQGNYEQYF. CDR3 coding DNA: TGTGCCACGGGACAGGGAAACTACGAGCAGTACTTC.

V and J are TRBV4-1 and TRBJ2-3; the D is unclear. This CDR3 contains 14 residues. Per germline, CDR1 MGHRA and CDR2 YSYEKL. The V gene lost 3 bases and the J gene lost 8 bases, with 15 bases spanning the gap. CDR3: CASSQPRFSPTQYF. CDR3 DNA sequence: TGCGCCAGCAGCCAGCCGAGGTTCAGCCCTACGCAGTATTTT.

The J gene is TRBJ2-5, the V gene TRBV7-9, with 10 bases that match TRBD1. V was pared by 4 bases and J by 4 bases, with 3 bases of the junction left unmatched. CDR3 size: 14 residues. Germline CDR1 and CDR2: SEHNR and FQNEAQ (reference sequence). The CDR3 region is CASSSRDRGETQYF. Written as DNA, the CDR3 is TGTGCCAGCAGCTCCCGGGACAGGGGAGAGACCCAGTACTTC.

This chain uses TRBV7-2 with TRBJ1-4; a weak D match, TRBD1 (5 bases). V dropped 1 base and J dropped 7 bases, with 13 bases sitting between them. CDR3 length: 15 residues. Per germline, CDR1 SGHTA and CDR2 FQGNSA. CDR3 protein: CASSLDRGRFEKLFF. The CDR3 nucleotides read TGTGCCAGCAGCTTAGATAGGGGTCGATTTGAAAAACTGTTTTTT. Full variable domain (rest looked up from reference TRBV7-2 and TRBJ1-4): GAGVSQSPSNKVTEKGKDVELRCDPISGHTALYWYRQSLGQGLEFLIYFQGNSAPDKSGLPSDRFSAERTGGSVSTLTIQRTQQEDSAVYLCASSLDRGRFEKLFFGSGTQLSVL.

The V and J genes are TRBV5-1 and TRBJ2-2; D is perhaps TRBD2 (6 bases). Per germline, CDR1 SGHRS and CDR2 YFSETQ. Trimming removed 4 bases from V and 1 base from J, with 14 bases in between. CDR3 size: 16 residues. Here the CDR3 reads CASSPIGTGNTGELFF. CDR3 nucleotides: TGCGCCAGCAGCCCCATCGGGACTGGGAACACCGGGGAGCTGTTTTTT.

This rearrangement joins TRBV5-4 to TRBJ1-2; D is perhaps TRBD1 (5 bases). The CDR3 is made up of 15 amino acids. The ends were cut back, 4 bases at V and 3 bases at J, with 16 bases in the middle. Germline CDR1 is SGHNT and CDR2 is YYREEE (reference sequence). The CDR3: CASSSGSGRDYGYTF. CDR3 bases: TGTGCCAGCAGCAGTGGGTCGGGCAGGGACTATGGCTACACCTTC.

V usage is TRBV7-3 and J usage is TRBJ2-3; no firm D call. Trimming took 5 bases from V and 1 from J, leaving 4 bases between them. The CDR3 sequence is 12 residues long. The V gene's germline CDR1 is SGHTA and CDR2 FQGTGA. The CDR3: CASSPGTDTQYF. The DNA of the CDR3 is TGTGCCAGCAGCCCCGGCACAGATACGCAGTATTTT.

A single count supports this clone. The chain recombines TRBV5-1 with TRBJ2-7; no reliable D call. Germline assignment: CDR1 SGHRS and CDR2 YFSETQ. The CDR3 contains 11 residues. V was clipped by 4 bases and J by 7 bases, with 9 bases between them. CDR3 residues: CASSLDIEQYF. For the CDR3, the DNA is TGCGCCAGCAGCCTAGACATTGAGCAGTACTTC. Together with reference TRBV5-1 and TRBJ2-7, the CDR3 gives the full variable domain: KAGVTQTPRYLIKTRGQQVTLSCSPISGHRSVSWYQQTPGQGLQFLFEYFSETQRNKGNFPGRFSGRQFSNSRSEMNVSTLELGDSALYLCASSLDIEQYFGPGTRLTVT.

The chain is built from TRBV5-6 and TRBJ1-5; 7 nucleotides match TRBD1. Unmatched junction bases numbered 12, after V lost 3 bases and J lost 6 bases. Germline V gene data show CDR1 as SGHDT and CDR2 as YYEEEE. This CDR3 contains 16 residues. Here the CDR3 DNA reads TGTGCCAGCAGCTCCCAGGCGTCCAGGGGGACTCAGCCCCAGCATTTT. Protein sequence: CASSSQASRGTQPQHF.

The chain combines TRBV4-3 with TRBJ2-1, with a tentative D call TRBD2 (5 bases). This CDR3 contains 18 residues. Germline lookup yields CDR1 LGHNA and CDR2 YSLEER. Trimming stripped 0 bases from V and 5 bases from J, with 20 bases between. CDR3 region: CASSQDLGAELGNNEQFF. The CDR3, as DNA: TGCGCCAGCAGCCAAGATTTAGGAGCGGAGTTGGGGAACAATGAGCAGTTCTTC.

The chain recombines TRBV7-9 with TRBJ2-5; D is undetermined. Per germline, CDR1 SEHNR and CDR2 FQNEAQ (reference sequence). Trimming stripped 7 bases from V and 2 bases from J, with 11 bases between. CDR3 size: 13 residues. The CDR3 protein is CASTTGPQETQYF. The CDR3 DNA follows: TGTGCCAGCACCACCGGGCCTCAAGAGACCCAGTACTTC.

V is TRBV4-3 and J is TRBJ1-5; 8 bases line up with TRBD1. This CDR3 region has 14 residues. The germline V gene has CDR1 LGHNA and CDR2 YSLEER. V trimming: 0 bases; J trimming: 9 bases; junction bases outside the gene matches: 4. The CDR3 here is CASSQDRGPSPQHF. As DNA, the CDR3 is TGCGCCAGCAGCCAAGACAGGGGGCCATCGCCCCAGCATTTT.

The genes are TRBV14 and TRBJ1-1; D uncertain. The germline V and J ends were trimmed by 0 bases and 6 bases, with 11 bases remaining between them. Germline V gene lookup returns CDR1 SGHDN and CDR2 FVKESK. This CDR3 contains 14 residues. The CDR3 DNA is TGTGCCAGCAGCCAAGATTTGGAGGAGCCTGAAGCTTTCTTT. Translating gives CASSQDLEEPEAFF.

This clone has only one observation. The chain has TRBV4-1 and TRBJ1-5; possibly TRBD1 for D (5 bases). CDR1 and CDR2 (germline): MGHRA, YSYEKL. V shed 1 base and J shed 7 bases, with 8 bases lying between them. The CDR3 consists of 13 residues. The CDR3 nucleotides read TGCGCCAGCAGCCAAGTCGGGGGACAGCCCCAGCATTTT. Translated, it gives CASSQVGGQPQHF.

This chain uses TRBV6-6 with TRBJ2-7; 7 bases align to TRBD1. This CDR3 has 15 residues. V dropped 5 bases and J dropped 4; count of bases not matched to a gene: 11. CDR1 and CDR2 from the germline V gene are MNHNY and SVGAGI (reference sequence). The CDR3 sequence: CASSPPGQKRYEQYF. As DNA, the CDR3 is TGTGCCAGCAGTCCACCGGGACAGAAGAGGTACGAGCAGTACTTC.

This sequence joins TRBV5-6 and TRBJ1-2; possibly TRBD1 for D (5 bases). CDR3 length: 12 residues. Germline V lookup: CDR1 SGHDT, CDR2 YYEEEE. V gave up 4 bases and J gave up 7 bases, with 11 bases separating them. This chain's CDR3 is CASSRGDPGYTF. CDR3 coding DNA: TGTGCCAGCAGCCGAGGGGATCCTGGCTACACCTTC.

The chain links TRBV9 to TRBJ2-1; 7 bases match TRBD2. CDR1 is SGDLS, CDR2 YYNGEE, per germline. The J segment lost 9 bases and the V segment lost 3 bases, leaving 9 bases of the junction unmatched. The CDR3 is 14 amino acids. CDR3 coding DNA: TGTGCCAGCAGCGCGCCCTCGGGGGGAGGTGAGCAGTTCTTC. It is translated as CASSAPSGGGEQFF.

The V and J genes are TRBV18 and TRBJ2-2; 7 bases align to TRBD1. The germline gives CDR1 KGHSH, CDR2 LQKENI. The CDR3 spans 15 residues. V lost 5 bases, J lost 2 bases, and 5 bases stayed unmatched. The CDR3 sequence: CASSSGQANTGELFF. In nucleotides, the CDR3 is TGTGCCAGCTCATCTGGACAGGCCAACACCGGGGAGCTGTTTTTT.

The table lists this clone with a few counts. The chain links TRBV2 to TRBJ2-1, with 8 bases fitting TRBD1. This CDR3 has 12 amino acids. V lost 7 bases, J lost 8 bases, and 4 bases stayed unmatched. Germline CDR1 reads SNHLY; CDR2 reads FYNNEI. CDR3: CASIRGRDEQFF. CDR3 coding DNA: TGTGCCAGCATCAGGGGGCGCGATGAGCAGTTCTTC.

This clone was observed a handful of times. The CDR3 is CASSLGQLYF. The CDR3 DNA sequence: TGTGCCAGCAGTTTGGGACAGTTATACTTC. This rearrangement joins TRBV28 to TRBJ2-7; 7 bases map to TRBD1. The germline V gene encodes CDR1 MDHEN and CDR2 SYDVKM. Trimming at V came to 3 bases and at J to 13 bases, leaving 3 bases not matched to a gene. This CDR3 is 10 amino acids long.

The sample holds a few counts of this clone. The chain couples TRBV9 to TRBJ2-3; D is undetermined. Germline CDR1 SGDLS, CDR2 YYNGEE. This CDR3 comprises 14 residues. With 0 bases removed from V and 0 bases from J, the gap between germline ends came to 5 bases. The CDR3 DNA reads TGTGCCAGCAGCGTAGACGGCAGCACAGATACGCAGTATTTT. It encodes CASSVDGSTDTQYF.

This clone has only one observation. The V call is TRBV10-1, the J call TRBJ1-6; D gene uncertain. Per germline, CDR1 WNHNN and CDR2 SYGVQD (reference sequence). The CDR3 is 14 residues long. Trimming stripped 10 bases from V and 7 bases from J, with 17 bases between. CDR3 protein: CATKDGRWNSPLHF. CDR3 sequence (DNA): TGCGCCACCAAGGACGGGCGTTGGAATTCACCCCTCCACTTT.

V is TRBV7-2 and J is TRBJ2-7; D unresolved. Per the germline V gene, CDR1 is SGHTA and CDR2 is FQGNSA. This CDR3 spans 15 amino acids. V dropped 0 bases and J dropped 2 bases, with 11 bases sitting between them. This CDR3 reads CASSLAWQETYEQYF. The CDR3 nucleotides are TGTGCCAGCAGCTTAGCGTGGCAGGAGACCTACGAGCAGTACTTC.

In this sample, this clone turned up a few times. The V gene is TRBV15, the J gene TRBJ2-7, with D possibly being TRBD1 (6 bases). The germline CDR1 and CDR2 sequences are LNHNV and YYDKDF (reference sequence). This CDR3 comprises 12 residues. Trimming stripped 1 base from V and 6 bases from J, with 7 bases between. The DNA of the CDR3 is TGTGCCACCAGCAGAGGGGACACCGAGCAGTACTTC. This gives the protein CATSRGDTEQYF.

The chain couples TRBV10-3 to TRBJ1-5, with TRBD1 matching 8 bases. The CDR3 spans 15 residues. The trim removed 11 bases at V and 0 bases at J, leaving 9 bases unmatched. CDR1 ENHRY and CDR2 SYGVKD come from the germline V gene. CDR3 region: CASQPGQDSNQPQHF. In DNA, the CDR3 is TGTGCCTCCCAACCGGGACAGGATAGCAATCAGCCCCAGCATTTT.

The chain has TRBV27 and TRBJ1-2, with D maybe TRBD1 (6 bases). The germline V and J ends were trimmed by 4 bases and 4 bases, with 10 bases remaining between them. Germline V gives CDR1 MNHEY, CDR2 SMNVEV (reference sequence). The CDR3 sequence is 13 residues long. The CDR3 here is CASSSQQGYGYTF. Written as DNA, the CDR3 is TGTGCCAGCAGTTCACAACAGGGCTATGGCTACACCTTC.

The V call is TRBV14, the J call TRBJ2-7; TRBD1 is a possible D gene (5 bases). This CDR3 contains 16 residues. The V gene's germline CDR1 is SGHDN and CDR2 FVKESK. Trimming left V 2 bases short and J 2 bases short, with 16 bases between. The DNA for the CDR3 is TGTGCCAGCAGCCAACCCGAAAAGGGCAGGGCCTACGAGCAGTACTTC. Protein product: CASSQPEKGRAYEQYF.

The chain links TRBV7-2 to TRBJ2-7, with TRBD2 matching 11 bases. The germline CDR1 and CDR2 sequences are SGHTA and FQGNSA. Trimming cost V 5 bases and J 2 bases; bases outside gene matches: 2. The CDR3 is 14 amino acids. CDR3: CASSPSGGTYEQYF. The CDR3 DNA reads TGTGCCAGCAGCCCTAGCGGGGGGACCTACGAGCAGTACTTC.

The V call is TRBV6-6, the J call TRBJ2-4, with TRBD1 matching over 7 bases. Germline CDR1 and CDR2: MNHNY and SVGAGI (reference sequence). The CDR3 has 13 amino acids. V trimming: 6 bases; J trimming: 7 bases; junction bases outside the gene matches: 6. The CDR3 nucleotides are TGTGCCAGCAGCCCAACGACAGGGAACATTCAGTACTTC. Translation: CASSPTTGNIQYF.